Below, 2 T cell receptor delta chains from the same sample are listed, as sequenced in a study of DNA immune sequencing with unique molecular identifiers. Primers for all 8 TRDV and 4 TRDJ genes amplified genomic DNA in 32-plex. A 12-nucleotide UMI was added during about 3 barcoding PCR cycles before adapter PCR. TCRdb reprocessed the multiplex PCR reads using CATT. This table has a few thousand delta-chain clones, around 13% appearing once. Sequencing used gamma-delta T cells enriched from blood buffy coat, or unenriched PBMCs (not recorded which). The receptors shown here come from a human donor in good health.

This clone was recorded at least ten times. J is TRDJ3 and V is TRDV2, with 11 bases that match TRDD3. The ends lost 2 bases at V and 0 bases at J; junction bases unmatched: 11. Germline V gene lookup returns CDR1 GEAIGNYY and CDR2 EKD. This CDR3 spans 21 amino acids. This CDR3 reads CACDRSWGIPSSSWDTRQMFF. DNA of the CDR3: TGTGCCTGTGACAGGAGCTGGGGGATACCCTCTAGCTCCTGGGACACCCGACAGATGTTTTTC.

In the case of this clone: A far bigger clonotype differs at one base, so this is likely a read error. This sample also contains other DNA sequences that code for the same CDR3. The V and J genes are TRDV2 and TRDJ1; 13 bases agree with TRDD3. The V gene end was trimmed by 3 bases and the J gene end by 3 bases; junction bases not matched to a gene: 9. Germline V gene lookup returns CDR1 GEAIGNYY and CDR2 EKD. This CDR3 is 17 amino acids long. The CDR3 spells CACDSLLGDTRADKLIF. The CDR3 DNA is TGTGCCTGTGACTCCTTACTGGGGGATACGCGGGCCGATAAACTCATCTTT.